The 17 T cell receptor beta chains presented below share a single source sample, sequenced in a study of blood T cell repertoires in COVID-19. Some clones are missing from TCRdb's copy, which holds only in-frame ones; the method was immunoSEQ multiplex PCR. Altogether about 110,000 clones are present, less than 85% being singletons, with the ten largest covering about 13%. The specimen was peripheral blood. Receptors originate from a human donor in a cohort sampled during active COVID-19.

V and J are TRBV24-1 and TRBJ2-5, with 14 bases lining up with TRBD2. This CDR3 has 16 residues. Germline CDR1 is KGHDR and CDR2 is SFDVKD. V was pared by 4 bases and J by 4 bases, with 4 bases of the junction left unmatched. DNA of the CDR3: TGTGCCACCAGTGACCCGACTAGCGGGAGGGGAGAGACCCAGTACTTC. It yields the protein CATSDPTSGRGETQYF.

This clone was observed a few times. The chain joins TRBV10-3 to TRBJ1-5; 9 nucleotides agree with TRBD1. CDR1 ENHRY and CDR2 SYGVKD come from the germline V gene. The CDR3 spans 13 residues. The V segment lost 9 bases and the J segment 4 bases; nucleotides outside the gene matches: 4. CDR3 residues: CAIQGQGNQPQHF. CDR3 bases: TGTGCCATACAGGGACAGGGAAATCAGCCCCAGCATTTT.

This clone occurred a few times. The chain carries TRBV4-1 and TRBJ2-1; TRBD2 is a possible D gene (5 bases). V shed 5 bases and J shed 7 bases, with 21 bases lying between them. Germline V gene lookup returns CDR1 MGHRA and CDR2 YSYEKL. This CDR3 comprises 16 residues. The CDR3 DNA is TGCGCCAGCAGCAAAGGGTCTAGCCTGTCAATAAATGAGCAGTTCTTC. It is translated as CASSKGSSLSINEQFF.

The J gene is TRBJ1-1, the V gene TRBV6-5, with 10 nucleotides matching TRBD1. This CDR3 has 14 amino acids. Germline loops: CDR1 MNHEY, CDR2 SVGAGI. V was pared by 2 bases and J by 5 bases, with 2 bases of the junction left unmatched. As DNA, the CDR3 is TGTGCCAGCAGTTACGGACAGGGGGTGACTGAAGCTTTCTTT. Translation gives CASSYGQGVTEAFF.

The V call is TRBV5-4, the J call TRBJ2-7, with 7 bases lining up with TRBD1. After removal of 3 bases from V and 5 bases from J, the junction contained 14 bases not matched to a gene. CDR1 is SGHNT and CDR2 is YYREEE in the germline V gene (reference sequence). The CDR3 is 16 amino acids. In DNA, the CDR3 is TGTGCCAGCAGCTCGGCCCCGACAGGGACCCGTCACGAGCAGTACTTC. Translated, it gives CASSSAPTGTRHEQYF.

This clone was observed once. The V call is TRBV20-1, the J call TRBJ2-3; the D is unclear. Trimming removed 7 bases from V and 6 bases from J, with 11 bases in between. This CDR3 spans 11 amino acids. CDR1 is DFQATT and CDR2 is SNEGSKA in the germline V gene (reference sequence). CDR3 nucleotide sequence: TGCAGTGGCTGGAGACGCGATACGCAGTATTTT. As protein: CSGWRRDTQYF.

This sequence joins TRBV5-1 and TRBJ2-2, with D perhaps TRBD1 (6 bases). This CDR3 is built from 17 residues. Germline CDR1 is SGHRS and CDR2 is YFSETQ. V lost 1 base and J 1 base, leaving 14 bases between the germline ends. In nucleotides, the CDR3 is TGCGCCAGCAGCTTGTTATTCAGGGACAAGAACACCGGGGAGCTGTTTTTT. Its protein is CASSLLFRDKNTGELFF.

V usage is TRBV25-1 and J usage is TRBJ1-2; 11 bases match TRBD1. V dropped 3 bases and J dropped 4; count of bases not matched to a gene: 7. Germline V gene data show CDR1 as MGHDK and CDR2 as SYGVNS. This CDR3 has 16 amino acids. The CDR3 loop is CASSETAGQGGYGYTF. Here the CDR3 DNA reads TGTGCCAGCAGTGAGACGGCGGGACAGGGGGGCTATGGCTACACCTTC.

V and J are TRBV7-3 and TRBJ2-2; D uncertain. This CDR3 is built from 17 residues. Germline V gene lookup returns CDR1 SGHTA and CDR2 FQGTGA. V shed 1 base and J shed 0 bases, with 12 bases lying between them. This CDR3 reads CASSLNSGGANTGELFF. The CDR3 DNA reads TGTGCCAGCAGCTTAAATAGTGGTGGAGCGAACACCGGGGAGCTGTTTTTT.

The gene calls are TRBV18 and TRBJ2-3; 7 nucleotides match TRBD2. The length of the CDR3 is 16 residues. Germline loops: CDR1 KGHSH, CDR2 LQKENI. V was pared by 5 bases and J by 1 base, with 9 bases of the junction left unmatched. The CDR3: CASSSGAGAGTDTQYF. CDR3 sequence (DNA): TGTGCCAGCTCAAGCGGGGCGGGAGCTGGCACAGATACGCAGTATTTT.

This clone was detected once. The chain employs TRBV6-2 or TRBV6-3 and TRBJ2-6; D is unresolved. Germline V CDR1 and CDR2: MNHEY, SVGEGT. Between the trimmed V and J ends, which lost 5 bases and 0 bases, there was a span of 2 bases. The CDR3 runs 13 residues. The CDR3 DNA follows: TGTGCCAGCAGTCGCTCTGGGGCCAACGTCCTGACTTTC. This translates into CASSRSGANVLTF.

This rearrangement joins TRBV28 to TRBJ1-3, with TRBD1 matching over 7 bases. Losses at the gene ends were 8 bases for V and 0 bases for J; bases not matched to a gene: 4. The CDR3 has 14 residues. Germline CDR1 and CDR2: MDHEN and SYDVKM. The CDR3 sequence: CASGTVHSGNTIYF. Here the CDR3 DNA reads TGTGCCAGCGGGACAGTTCACTCTGGAAACACCATATATTTT.

This clone was observed a handful of times. The J gene is TRBJ1-3, the V gene TRBV7-2; no definite D call. This CDR3 has 15 amino acids. Deletions cut 5 bases from V and 4 bases from J, with 15 bases between. Germline V gives CDR1 SGHTA, CDR2 FQGNSA. This CDR3 is CASSLNPVVGNTIYF. In nucleotides, the CDR3 is TGTGCCAGCAGCCTAAACCCGGTAGTGGGAAACACCATATATTTT. The whole variable domain, remainder taken from reference TRBV7-2 and TRBJ1-3, is GAGVSQSPSNKVTEKGKDVELRCDPISGHTALYWYRQSLGQGLEFLIYFQGNSAPDKSGLPSDRFSAERTGGSVSTLTIQRTQQEDSAVYLCASSLNPVVGNTIYFGEGSWLTVV.

The chain couples TRBV7-2 to TRBJ1-6, with D hard to call. The CDR3 has 17 residues. Trimming took 5 bases from V and 2 from J, leaving 16 bases between them. CDR1 SGHTA and CDR2 FQGNSA come from the germline V gene. In DNA form, the CDR3 reads TGTGCCAGCAGCCATCCGGGGTCCCTGACCTATAATTCACCCCTCCACTTT. Translated: CASSHPGSLTYNSPLHF.

The J gene is TRBJ2-5, the V gene TRBV24-1, with D perhaps matching TRBD1 (5 bases). This CDR3 contains 15 residues. Germline CDR1 is KGHDR and CDR2 is SFDVKD. V was pared by 4 bases and J by 2 bases, with 13 bases between. CDR3 nucleotide sequence: TGTGCCACCAGTGACCACACGACAGCTCAAGAGACCCAGTACTTC. This encodes CATSDHTTAQETQYF.

The V call is TRBV18, the J call TRBJ1-6; D remains ambiguous. The CDR3 runs to 15 residues. In germline, CDR1 is KGHSH, CDR2 LQKENI. V was pared by 1 base and J by 7 bases, with 11 bases between. The CDR3 loop reads CASSPRAEKNSPLHF. Here the CDR3 DNA reads TGTGCCAGCTCACCACGGGCAGAGAAAAATTCACCCCTCCACTTT.

The V call is TRBV2, the J call TRBJ1-4; 8 bases are a match to TRBD1. Trimming removed 7 bases from V and 6 bases from J; junction bases left unmatched: 4. The CDR3 runs 13 residues. Germline-derived CDR1 and CDR2 are SNHLY and FYNNEI. The CDR3, as DNA: TGTGCCAGCAATGACAGGGGAGATGAAAAACTGTTTTTT. Protein product: CASNDRGDEKLFF.